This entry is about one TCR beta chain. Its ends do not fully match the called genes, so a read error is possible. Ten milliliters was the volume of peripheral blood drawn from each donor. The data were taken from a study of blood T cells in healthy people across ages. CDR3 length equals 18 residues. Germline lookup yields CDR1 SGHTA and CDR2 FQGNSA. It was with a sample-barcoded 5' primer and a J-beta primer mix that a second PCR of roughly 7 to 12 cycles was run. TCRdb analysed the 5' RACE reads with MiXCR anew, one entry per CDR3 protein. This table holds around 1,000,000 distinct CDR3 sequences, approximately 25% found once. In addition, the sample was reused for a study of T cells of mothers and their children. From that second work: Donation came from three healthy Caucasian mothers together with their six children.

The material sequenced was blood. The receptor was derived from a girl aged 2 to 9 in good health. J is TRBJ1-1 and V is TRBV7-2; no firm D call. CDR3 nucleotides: TGTGCCAGCAGCTTATGGCCCGTCGGACTACCCCTGAACACTGAGGCTTTCTTT. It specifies CASSLWPVGLPLNTEAFF.